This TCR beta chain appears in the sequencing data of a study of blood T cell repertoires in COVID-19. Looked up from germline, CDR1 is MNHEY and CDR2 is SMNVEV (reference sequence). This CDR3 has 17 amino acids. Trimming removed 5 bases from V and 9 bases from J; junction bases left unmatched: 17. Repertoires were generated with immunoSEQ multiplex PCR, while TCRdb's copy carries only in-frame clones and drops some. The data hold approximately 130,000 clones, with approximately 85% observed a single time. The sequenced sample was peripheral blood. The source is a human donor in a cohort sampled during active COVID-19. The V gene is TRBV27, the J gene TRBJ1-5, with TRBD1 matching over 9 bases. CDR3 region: CASSLRRGTGQPLPQHF. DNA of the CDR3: TGTGCCAGCAGTCTAAGGCGCGGGACAGGGCAACCATTGCCCCAGCATTTT.